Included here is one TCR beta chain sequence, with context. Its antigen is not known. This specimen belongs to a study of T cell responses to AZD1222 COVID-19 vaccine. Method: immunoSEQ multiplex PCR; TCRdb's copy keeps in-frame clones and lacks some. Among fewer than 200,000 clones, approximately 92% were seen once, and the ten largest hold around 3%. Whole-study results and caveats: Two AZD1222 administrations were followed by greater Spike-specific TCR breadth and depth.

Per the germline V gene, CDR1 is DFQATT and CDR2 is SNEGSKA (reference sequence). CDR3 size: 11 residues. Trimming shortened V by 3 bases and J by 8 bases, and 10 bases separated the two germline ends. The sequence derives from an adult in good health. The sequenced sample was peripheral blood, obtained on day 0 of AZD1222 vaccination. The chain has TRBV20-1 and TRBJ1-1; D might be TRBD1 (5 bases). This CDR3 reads CSASPGTEAFF. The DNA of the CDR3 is TGCAGTGCTAGTCCAGGGACGGAAGCTTTCTTT.